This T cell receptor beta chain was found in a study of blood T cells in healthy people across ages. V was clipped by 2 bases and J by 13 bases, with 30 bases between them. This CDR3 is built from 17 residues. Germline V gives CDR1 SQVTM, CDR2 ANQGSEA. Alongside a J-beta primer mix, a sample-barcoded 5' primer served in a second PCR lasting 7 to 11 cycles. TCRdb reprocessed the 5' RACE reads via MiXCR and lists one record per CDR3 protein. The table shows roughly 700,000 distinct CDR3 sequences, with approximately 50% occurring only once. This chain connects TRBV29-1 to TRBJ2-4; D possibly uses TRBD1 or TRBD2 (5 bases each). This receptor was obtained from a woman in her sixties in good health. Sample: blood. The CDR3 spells CSVERVGEGENHNEQYF. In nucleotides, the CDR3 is TGCAGCGTTGAACGGGTGGGTGAAGGGGAGAACCACAATGAGCAGTACTTC.